A selection of T cell receptor beta chains follows, all from one sample in a study of identical twins. TCRdb reanalysed the 5' RACE reads using MiXCR and keeps one entry per CDR3 protein. The sample holds fewer than 250,000 distinct CDR3 sequences, roughly a tenth seen once. Source material: memory (CD45RO+) T cells sorted from blood. Receptor source: a woman younger than 35 in good health. Each CDR3 is given with its conserved first and last residue. The order of the fields is D gene, J gene, V gene, clone size, CDR3 protein, CDR3 DNA. A D gene is named only where the DNA matches it firmly. Only some rows state a clone size, as once, few, many or a class for expanded clones.

D: -; J: TRBJ1-1; V: TRBV4-3; size: many; CDR3: CASSRDRGGTEAFF; DNA: TGCGCCAGCAGCCGAGACAGAGGAGGCACTGAAGCTTTCTTT
D: TRBD2; J: TRBJ2-7; V: TRBV12-3/TRBV12-4; size: few; CDR3: CASGYAGGPYEQYF; DNA: TGTGCCAGCGGGTACGCGGGAGGGCCCTACGAGCAGTACTTC
D: -; J: TRBJ2-3; V: TRBV12-3/TRBV12-4; size: few; CDR3: CASSLTVDTQYF; DNA: TGTGCCAGCAGTTTGACAGTAGATACGCAGTATTTT
D: -; J: TRBJ2-5; V: TRBV20-1; size: -; CDR3: CSAELEETQYF; DNA: TGCAGTGCTGAGTTAGAGGAGACCCAGTACTTC
D: -; J: TRBJ2-5; V: TRBV15; size: many; CDR3: CATSRASGTHQETQYF; DNA: TGTGCCACCAGCAGAGCCTCCGGGACCCACCAAGAGACCCAGTACTTC
D: -; J: TRBJ1-2; V: TRBV20-1; size: -; CDR3: CSAERGWGYTF; DNA: TGCAGTGCTGAGAGGGGGTGGGGCTACACCTTC
D: TRBD2; J: TRBJ2-1; V: TRBV7-9; size: few; CDR3: CASSLPPLRTSGGVQFF; DNA: TGTGCCAGCAGCTTACCTCCTTTGAGGACTAGCGGGGGGGTCCAGTTCTTC
D: -; J: TRBJ2-2; V: TRBV29-1; size: few; CDR3: CSVEDPLGERSGELFF; DNA: TGCAGCGTTGAAGATCCGTTAGGGGAAAGGTCCGGGGAGCTGTTTTTT
D: -; J: TRBJ1-2; V: TRBV20-1; size: few; CDR3: CSAHHPGRGGYTF; DNA: TGCAGTGCCCACCACCCGGGGCGAGGTGGCTACACCTTC
D: -; J: TRBJ2-2; V: TRBV7-3; size: -; CDR3: CASSRRAGELFF; DNA: TGTGCCAGCAGCCGGCGGGCCGGGGAGCTGTTTTTT
D: -; J: TRBJ2-5; V: TRBV29-1; size: many; CDR3: CSVVRGATETQYF; DNA: TGCAGCGTTGTTCGGGGGGCGACGGAGACCCAGTACTTC
D: -; J: TRBJ2-5; V: TRBV2; size: many; CDR3: CASALEPQYF; DNA: TGTGCCAGCGCCTTAGAGCCCCAGTACTTC
D: TRBD2; J: TRBJ2-5; V: TRBV10-3; size: few; CDR3: CAISGPGGGQSPQYF; DNA: TGTGCCATCAGTGGACCGGGAGGGGGTCAATCGCCCCAGTACTTC
D: -; J: TRBJ2-7; V: TRBV6-1; size: few; CDR3: CASRPHRTFSYEQYF; DNA: TGTGCCAGCCGTCCCCACAGGACCTTCTCCTACGAGCAGTACTTC
D: -; J: TRBJ2-4; V: TRBV7-9; size: few; CDR3: CASSPDLAKNIQYF; DNA: TGTGCCAGCAGCCCTGACCTAGCCAAAAACATTCAGTACTTC
D: TRBD1; J: TRBJ1-6; V: TRBV20-1; size: few; CDR3: CSARDRDSPLHF; DNA: TGCAGTGCTAGGGACAGGGATTCACCCCTCCACTTT
D: TRBD1; J: TRBJ1-5; V: TRBV12-3/TRBV12-4; size: -; CDR3: CASTEDRGNQPQHF; DNA: TGTGCCAGCACCGAGGACAGGGGCAATCAGCCCCAGCATTTT
D: -; J: TRBJ2-2; V: TRBV20-1; size: few; CDR3: CSAIGLMNTGELFF; DNA: TGCAGTGCTATCGGACTGATGAACACCGGGGAGCTGTTTTTT
D: -; J: TRBJ2-2; V: TRBV20-1; size: few; CDR3: CSASWGGNTGELFF; DNA: TGCAGTGCTAGCTGGGGGGGCAACACCGGGGAGCTGTTTTTT
D: -; J: TRBJ1-2; V: TRBV20-1; size: -; CDR3: CSASPGTLADYGYTF; DNA: TGCAGTGCTAGTCCAGGGACGTTGGCAGACTATGGCTACACCTTC
D: TRBD2; J: TRBJ2-7; V: TRBV11-2; size: -; CDR3: CASSLRSSGTSYEQYF; DNA: TGTGCCAGCAGCTTAAGAAGTAGCGGGACCTCCTACGAGCAGTACTTC
D: -; J: TRBJ1-1; V: TRBV20-1; size: many; CDR3: CSAREQEPIF; DNA: TGCAGTGCTAGAGAACAGGAACCTATCTTT
D: -; J: TRBJ2-1; V: TRBV20-1; size: -; CDR3: CSARDSVGGPSYNEQFF; DNA: TGCAGTGCTAGAGATTCGGTTGGGGGACCATCCTACAATGAGCAGTTCTTC
D: -; J: TRBJ2-6; V: TRBV5-1; size: few; CDR3: CASAFVSGANVLTF; DNA: TGCGCCAGCGCCTTCGTCTCTGGGGCCAACGTCCTGACTTTC
D: -; J: TRBJ2-5; V: TRBV14; size: -; CDR3: CASSQDAGTQYF; DNA: TGTGCCAGCAGCCAAGATGCGGGGACCCAGTACTTC
D: TRBD2; J: TRBJ2-2; V: TRBV30; size: -; CDR3: CAWSLHRGGLFF; DNA: TGTGCCTGGAGCCTACATCGGGGGGGGCTGTTTTTT
D: TRBD2; J: TRBJ2-3; V: TRBV20-1; size: -; CDR3: CSALRLAGAGDTQYF; DNA: TGCAGTGCTCTCAGACTAGCGGGGGCCGGGGATACGCAGTATTTT
D: TRBD1; J: TRBJ2-1; V: TRBV4-3; size: -; CDR3: CASSQIGPGQGEQFF; DNA: TGCGCCAGCAGCCAAATCGGTCCGGGACAGGGAGAGCAGTTCTTC
D: -; J: TRBJ1-5; V: TRBV7-8; size: few; CDR3: CASIVGSRTSNQPQHF; DNA: TGTGCCAGCATCGTGGGAAGCAGAACTAGCAATCAGCCCCAGCATTTT
D: -; J: TRBJ2-1; V: TRBV20-1; size: few; CDR3: CIVTGPSGNEQFF; DNA: TGCATAGTAACGGGACCTTCTGGGAATGAGCAGTTCTTC